Below, one T cell receptor beta chain is given with its context. This CDR3 region has 19 residues. Germline V gene sequence: CDR1 LGHDT, CDR2 YNNKEL (reference sequence). Trimming took 1 base from V and 2 from J; bases not matched to a gene: 14. The entry originates in a study of blood T cell repertoires in COVID-19. Here immunoSEQ multiplex PCR was the method, and the copy in TCRdb shows in-frame clones only, minus some. This sample yields about 230,000 clones, of which around 83% are seen a single time; approximately 2% belongs to the top ten. The chain is built from TRBV3-1 (or the pseudogene TRBV3-2) and TRBJ2-1; TRBD1 agrees at 7 bases. The sample comprised peripheral blood. The origin of this receptor is a middle-aged man who had recovered from COVID-19. The CDR3 loop is CASSQGNTKDRDAYNEQFF. For the CDR3, the DNA is TGTGCCAGCAGCCAAGGAAACACAAAAGACAGGGACGCCTACAATGAGCAGTTCTTC.